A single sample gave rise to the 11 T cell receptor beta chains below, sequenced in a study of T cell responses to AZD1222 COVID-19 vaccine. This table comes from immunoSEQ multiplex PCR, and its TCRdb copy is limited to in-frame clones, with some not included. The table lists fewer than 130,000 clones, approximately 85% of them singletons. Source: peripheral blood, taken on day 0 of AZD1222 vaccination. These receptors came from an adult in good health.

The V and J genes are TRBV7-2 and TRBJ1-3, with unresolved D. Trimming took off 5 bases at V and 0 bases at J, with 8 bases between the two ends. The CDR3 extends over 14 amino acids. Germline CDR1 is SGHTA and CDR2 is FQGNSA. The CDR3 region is CASSPGLSGNTIYF. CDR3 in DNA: TGTGCCAGCAGCCCGGGCCTCTCTGGAAACACCATATATTTT. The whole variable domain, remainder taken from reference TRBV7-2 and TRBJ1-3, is GAGVSQSPSNKVTEKGKDVELRCDPISGHTALYWYRQSLGQGLEFLIYFQGNSAPDKSGLPSDRFSAERTGGSVSTLTIQRTQQEDSAVYLCASSPGLSGNTIYFGEGSWLTVV.

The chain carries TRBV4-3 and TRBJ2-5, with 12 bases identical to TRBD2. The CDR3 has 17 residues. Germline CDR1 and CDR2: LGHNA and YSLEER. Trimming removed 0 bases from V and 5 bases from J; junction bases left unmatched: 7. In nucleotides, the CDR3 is TGCGCCAGCAGCCAAGATCGACGGCTAGCGGGGGGGGAGACCCAGTACTTC. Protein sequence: CASSQDRRLAGGETQYF.

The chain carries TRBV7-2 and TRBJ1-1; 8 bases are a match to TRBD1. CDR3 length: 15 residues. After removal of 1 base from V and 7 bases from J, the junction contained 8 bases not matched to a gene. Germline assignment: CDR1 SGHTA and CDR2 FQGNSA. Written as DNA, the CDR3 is TGTGCCAGCAGCTTAGGCGCCAGGGGGCTCGTTGAAGCTTTCTTT. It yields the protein CASSLGARGLVEAFF. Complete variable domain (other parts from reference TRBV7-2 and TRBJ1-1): GAGVSQSPSNKVTEKGKDVELRCDPISGHTALYWYRQSLGQGLEFLIYFQGNSAPDKSGLPSDRFSAERTGGSVSTLTIQRTQQEDSAVYLCASSLGARGLVEAFFGQGTRLTVV.

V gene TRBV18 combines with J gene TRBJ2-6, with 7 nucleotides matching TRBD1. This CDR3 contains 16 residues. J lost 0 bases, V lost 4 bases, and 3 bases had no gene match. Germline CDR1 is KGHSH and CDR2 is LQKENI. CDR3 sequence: CASSLQGDSGANVLTF. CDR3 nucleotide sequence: TGTGCCAGCTCACTCCAGGGGGACTCTGGGGCCAACGTCCTGACTTTC. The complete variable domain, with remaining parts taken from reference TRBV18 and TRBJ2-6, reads NAGVMQNPRHLVRRRGQEARLRCSPMKGHSHVYWYRQLPEEGLKFMVYLQKENIIDESGMPKERFSAEFPKEGPSILRIQQVVRGDSAAYFCASSLQGDSGANVLTFGAGSRLTVL.

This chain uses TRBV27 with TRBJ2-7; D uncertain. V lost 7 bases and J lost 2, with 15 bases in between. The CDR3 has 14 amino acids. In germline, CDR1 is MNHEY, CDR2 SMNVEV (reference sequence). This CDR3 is CASNRALTPYEQYF. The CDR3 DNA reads TGTGCCAGCAACCGTGCCCTAACCCCCTACGAGCAGTACTTC.

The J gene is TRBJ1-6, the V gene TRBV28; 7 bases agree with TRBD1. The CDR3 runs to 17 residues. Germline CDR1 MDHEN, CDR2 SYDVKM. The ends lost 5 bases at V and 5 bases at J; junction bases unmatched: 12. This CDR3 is CASSPWAGTEHNSPLHF. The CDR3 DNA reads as TGTGCCAGCAGTCCCTGGGCGGGGACAGAGCATAATTCACCCCTCCACTTT.

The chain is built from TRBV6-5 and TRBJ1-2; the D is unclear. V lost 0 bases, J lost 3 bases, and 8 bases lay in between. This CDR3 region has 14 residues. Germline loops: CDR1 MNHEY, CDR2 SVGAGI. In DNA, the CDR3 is TGTGCCAGCAGTTACTCGGGTGAGGACTATGGCTACACCTTC. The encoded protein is CASSYSGEDYGYTF.

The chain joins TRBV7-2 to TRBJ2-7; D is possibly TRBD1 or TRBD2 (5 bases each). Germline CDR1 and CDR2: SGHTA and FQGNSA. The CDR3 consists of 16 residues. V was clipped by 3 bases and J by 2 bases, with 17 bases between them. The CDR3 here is CASSFIAGTDAYEQYF. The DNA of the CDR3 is TGTGCCAGCAGCTTTATTGCCGGGACCGACGCCTACGAGCAGTACTTC.

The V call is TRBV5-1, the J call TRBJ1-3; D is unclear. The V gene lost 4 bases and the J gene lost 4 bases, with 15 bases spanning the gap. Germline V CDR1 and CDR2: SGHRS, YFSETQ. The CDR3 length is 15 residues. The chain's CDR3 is CASSPNPIQGNTIYF. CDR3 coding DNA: TGCGCCAGCAGCCCTAACCCAATTCAGGGAAACACCATATATTTT.

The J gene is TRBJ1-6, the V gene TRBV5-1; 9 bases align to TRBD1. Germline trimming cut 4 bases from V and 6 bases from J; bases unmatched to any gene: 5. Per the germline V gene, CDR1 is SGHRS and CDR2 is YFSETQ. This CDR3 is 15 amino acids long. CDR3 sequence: CASSRTGQGNSPLHF. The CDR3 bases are TGCGCCAGCAGCCGGACGGGACAGGGTAATTCACCCCTCCACTTT.

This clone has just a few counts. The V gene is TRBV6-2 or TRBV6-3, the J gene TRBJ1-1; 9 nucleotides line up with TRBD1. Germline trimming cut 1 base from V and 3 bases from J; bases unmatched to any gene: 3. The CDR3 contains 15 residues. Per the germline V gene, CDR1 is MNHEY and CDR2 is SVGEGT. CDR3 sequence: CASSYFGTGHTEAFF. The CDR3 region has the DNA TGTGCCAGCAGTTACTTCGGGACAGGGCACACTGAAGCTTTCTTT.